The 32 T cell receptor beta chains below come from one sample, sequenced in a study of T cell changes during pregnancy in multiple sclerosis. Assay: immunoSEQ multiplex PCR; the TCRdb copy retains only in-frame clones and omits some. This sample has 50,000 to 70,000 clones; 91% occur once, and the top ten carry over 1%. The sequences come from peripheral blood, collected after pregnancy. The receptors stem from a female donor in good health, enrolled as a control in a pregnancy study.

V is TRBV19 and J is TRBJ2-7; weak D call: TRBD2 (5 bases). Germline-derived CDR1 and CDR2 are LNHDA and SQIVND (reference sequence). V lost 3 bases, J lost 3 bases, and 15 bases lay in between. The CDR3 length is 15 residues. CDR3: CASSMRGRGDYEQYF. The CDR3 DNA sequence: TGTGCCAGTAGTATGCGCGGGCGAGGAGACTACGAGCAGTACTTC.

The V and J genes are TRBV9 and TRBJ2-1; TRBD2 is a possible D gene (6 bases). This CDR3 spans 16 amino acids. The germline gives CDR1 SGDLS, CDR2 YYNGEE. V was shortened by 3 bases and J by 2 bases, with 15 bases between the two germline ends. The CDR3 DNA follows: TGTGCCAGCAGCGAAGAGGGGACTCCCCCCTACAATGAGCAGTTCTTC. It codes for CASSEEGTPPYNEQFF.

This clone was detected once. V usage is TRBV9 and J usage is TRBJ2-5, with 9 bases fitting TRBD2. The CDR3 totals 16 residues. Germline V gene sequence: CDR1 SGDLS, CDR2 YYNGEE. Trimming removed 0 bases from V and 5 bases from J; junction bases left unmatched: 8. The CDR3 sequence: CASSVGTSGPRETQYF. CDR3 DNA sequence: TGTGCCAGCAGCGTAGGTACTAGCGGGCCACGGGAGACCCAGTACTTC.

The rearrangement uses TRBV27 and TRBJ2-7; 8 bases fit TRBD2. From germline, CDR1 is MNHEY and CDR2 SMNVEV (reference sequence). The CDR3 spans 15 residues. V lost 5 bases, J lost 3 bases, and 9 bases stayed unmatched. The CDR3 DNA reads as TGTGCCAGCAGTCCGGGGGGGGCCTCAATCTACGAGCAGTACTTC. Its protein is CASSPGGASIYEQYF.

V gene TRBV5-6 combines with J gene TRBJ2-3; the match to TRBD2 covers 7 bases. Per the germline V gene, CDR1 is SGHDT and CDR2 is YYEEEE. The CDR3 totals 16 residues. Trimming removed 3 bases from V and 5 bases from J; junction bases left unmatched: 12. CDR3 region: CASSSLLRGVVDTQYF. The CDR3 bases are TGTGCCAGCAGCTCCCTGCTACGGGGGGTGGTAGATACGCAGTATTTT. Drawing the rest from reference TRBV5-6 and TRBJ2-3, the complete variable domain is DAGVTQSPTHLIKTRGQQVTLRCSPKSGHDTVSWYQQALGQGPQFIFQYYEEEERQRGNFPDRFSGHQFPNYSSELNVNALLLGDSALYLCASSSLLRGVVDTQYFGPGTRLTVL.

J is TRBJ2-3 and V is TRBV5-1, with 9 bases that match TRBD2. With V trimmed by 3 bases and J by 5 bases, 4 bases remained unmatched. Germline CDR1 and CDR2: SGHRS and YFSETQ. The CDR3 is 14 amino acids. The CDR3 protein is CASSSRSGGDTQYF. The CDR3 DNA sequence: TGCGCCAGCAGCTCCCGTAGCGGGGGAGATACGCAGTATTTT. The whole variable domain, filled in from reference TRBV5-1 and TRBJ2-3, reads KAGVTQTPRYLIKTRGQQVTLSCSPISGHRSVSWYQQTPGQGLQFLFEYFSETQRNKGNFPGRFSGRQFSNSRSEMNVSTLELGDSALYLCASSSRSGGDTQYFGPGTRLTVL.

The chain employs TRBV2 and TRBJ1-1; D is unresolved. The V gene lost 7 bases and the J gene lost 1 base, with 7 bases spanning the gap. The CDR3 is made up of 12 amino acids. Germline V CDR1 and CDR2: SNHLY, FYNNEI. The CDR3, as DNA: TGTGCCAGCATCCGGGAGAACACTGAAGCTTTCTTT. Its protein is CASIRENTEAFF.

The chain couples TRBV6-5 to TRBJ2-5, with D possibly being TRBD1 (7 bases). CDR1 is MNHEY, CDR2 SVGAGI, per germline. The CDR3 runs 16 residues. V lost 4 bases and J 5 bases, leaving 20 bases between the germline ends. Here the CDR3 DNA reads TGTGCCAGCAGTTCTCGTCAGGGGGGAGTTAGGGAGACCCAGTACTTC. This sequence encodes CASSSRQGGVRETQYF.

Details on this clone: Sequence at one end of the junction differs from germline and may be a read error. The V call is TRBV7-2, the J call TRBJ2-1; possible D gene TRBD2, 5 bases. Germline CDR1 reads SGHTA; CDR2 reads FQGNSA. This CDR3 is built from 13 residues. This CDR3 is CASSLAVGREQFF. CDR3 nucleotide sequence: TGTGCCAGCAGCCTAGCAGTTGGGCGTGAGCAGTTCTTC.

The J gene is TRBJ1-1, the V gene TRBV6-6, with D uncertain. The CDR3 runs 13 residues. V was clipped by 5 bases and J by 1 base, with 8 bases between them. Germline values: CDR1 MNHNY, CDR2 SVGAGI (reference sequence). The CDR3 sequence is CASSTLGNTEAFF. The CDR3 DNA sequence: TGTGCCAGCAGTACCCTAGGGAACACTGAAGCTTTCTTT.

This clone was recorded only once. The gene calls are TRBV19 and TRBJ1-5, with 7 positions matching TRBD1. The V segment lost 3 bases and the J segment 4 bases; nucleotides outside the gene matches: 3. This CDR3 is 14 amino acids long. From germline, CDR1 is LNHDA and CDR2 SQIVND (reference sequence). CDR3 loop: CASSIDRVNQPQHF. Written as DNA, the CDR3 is TGTGCCAGTAGTATTGACAGGGTTAATCAGCCCCAGCATTTT.

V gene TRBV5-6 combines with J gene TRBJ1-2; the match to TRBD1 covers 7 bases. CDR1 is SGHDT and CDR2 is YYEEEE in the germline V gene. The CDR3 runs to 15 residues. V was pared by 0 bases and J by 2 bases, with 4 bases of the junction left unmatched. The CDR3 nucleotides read TGTGCCAGCAGCTTGGAACAGGGGACCAACTATGGCTACACCTTC. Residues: CASSLEQGTNYGYTF.

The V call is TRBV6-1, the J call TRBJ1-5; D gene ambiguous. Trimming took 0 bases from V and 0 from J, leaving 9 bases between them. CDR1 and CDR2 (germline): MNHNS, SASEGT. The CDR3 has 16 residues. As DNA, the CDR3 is TGTGCCAGCAGTGAAGCGGCGGGGTATAGCAATCAGCCCCAGCATTTT. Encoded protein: CASSEAAGYSNQPQHF.

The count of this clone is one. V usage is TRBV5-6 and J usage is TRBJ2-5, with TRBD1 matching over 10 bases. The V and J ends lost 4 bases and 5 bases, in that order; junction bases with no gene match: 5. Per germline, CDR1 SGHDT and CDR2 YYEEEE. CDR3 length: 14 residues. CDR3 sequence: CASSQGDRGETQYF. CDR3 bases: TGTGCCAGCAGCCAGGGGGACAGGGGTGAGACCCAGTACTTC.

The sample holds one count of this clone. The CDR3 DNA sequence: TGCGCCAGCAGCTTGGGAGGGACAGGGGGCCCGGATTCACCCCTCCACTTT. Translating it yields CASSLGGTGGPDSPLHF. The chain combines TRBV5-1 with TRBJ1-6, with TRBD1 matching over 12 bases. The CDR3 has 17 amino acids. The J segment lost 8 bases and the V segment lost 0 bases, leaving 6 bases of the junction unmatched. Per the germline V gene, CDR1 is SGHRS and CDR2 is YFSETQ.

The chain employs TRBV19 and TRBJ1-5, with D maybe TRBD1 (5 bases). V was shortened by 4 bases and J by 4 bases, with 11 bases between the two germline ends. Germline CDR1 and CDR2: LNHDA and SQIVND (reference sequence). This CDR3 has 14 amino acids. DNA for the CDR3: TGTGCCAGTAGTAGGGGCCAGGGAAATCAGCCCCAGCATTTT. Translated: CASSRGQGNQPQHF.

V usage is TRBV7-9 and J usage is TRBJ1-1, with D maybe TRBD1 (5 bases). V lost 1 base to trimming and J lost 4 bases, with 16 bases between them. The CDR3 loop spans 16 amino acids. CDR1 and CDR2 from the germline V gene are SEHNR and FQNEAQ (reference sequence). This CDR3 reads CASSLVSPGGGTEAFF. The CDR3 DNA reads TGTGCCAGCAGCTTAGTATCTCCCGGGGGGGGCACTGAAGCTTTCTTT.

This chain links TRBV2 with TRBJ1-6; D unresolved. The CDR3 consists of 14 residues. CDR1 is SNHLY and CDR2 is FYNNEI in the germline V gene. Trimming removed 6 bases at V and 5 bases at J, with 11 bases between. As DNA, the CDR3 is TGTGCCAGCAGCCTAGGTTTCGATAATTCACCCCTCCACTTT. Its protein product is CASSLGFDNSPLHF.

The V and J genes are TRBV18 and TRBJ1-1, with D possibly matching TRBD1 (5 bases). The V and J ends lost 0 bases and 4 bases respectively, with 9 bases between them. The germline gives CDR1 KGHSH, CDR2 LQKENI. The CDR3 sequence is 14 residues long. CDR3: CASSPPMGRTEAFF. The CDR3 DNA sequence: TGTGCCAGCTCACCACCGATGGGGCGCACTGAAGCTTTCTTT.

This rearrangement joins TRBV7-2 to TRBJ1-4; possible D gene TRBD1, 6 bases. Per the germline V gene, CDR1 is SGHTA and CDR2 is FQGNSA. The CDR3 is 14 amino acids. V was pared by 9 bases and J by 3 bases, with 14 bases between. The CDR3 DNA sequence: TGTGCCAGTTCTCCACAGGGAGCTAATGAAAAACTGTTTTTT. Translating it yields CASSPQGANEKLFF.

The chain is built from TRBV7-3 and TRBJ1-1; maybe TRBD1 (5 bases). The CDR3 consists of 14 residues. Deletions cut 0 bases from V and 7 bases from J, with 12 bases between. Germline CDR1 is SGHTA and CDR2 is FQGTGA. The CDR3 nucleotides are TGTGCCAGCAGCTTAACCCCCGGGACTCTTGAAGCTTTCTTT. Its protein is CASSLTPGTLEAFF.

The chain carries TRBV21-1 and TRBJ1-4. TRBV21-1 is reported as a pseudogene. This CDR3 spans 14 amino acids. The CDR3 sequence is CASENYGTNEKLFF. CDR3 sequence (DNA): TGTGCCAGCGAGAATTACGGAACTAATGAAAAACTGTTTTTT.

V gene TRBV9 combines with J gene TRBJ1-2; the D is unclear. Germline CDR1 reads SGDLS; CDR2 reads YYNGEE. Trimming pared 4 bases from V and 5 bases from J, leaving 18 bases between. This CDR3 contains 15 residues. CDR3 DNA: TGTGCCAGCAGCAAAGACCCCGAGGCCCGTTATGGCTACACCTTC. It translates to CASSKDPEARYGYTF. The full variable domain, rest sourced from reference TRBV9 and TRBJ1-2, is DSGVTQTPKHLITATGQRVTLRCSPRSGDLSVYWYQQSLDQGLQFLIQYYNGEERAKGNILERFSAQQFPDLHSELNLSSLELGDSALYFCASSKDPEARYGYTFGSGTRLTVV.

The CDR3 nucleotides read TGTGCCAGCACGCCTAGCGGGGGAGAGACCCAGTACTTC. This gives the protein CASTPSGGETQYF. The chain joins TRBV2 to TRBJ2-5; 10 nucleotides match TRBD2. Germline CDR1 is SNHLY and CDR2 is FYNNEI. J lost 4 bases, V lost 7 bases, and 3 bases had no gene match. The CDR3 covers 13 residues.

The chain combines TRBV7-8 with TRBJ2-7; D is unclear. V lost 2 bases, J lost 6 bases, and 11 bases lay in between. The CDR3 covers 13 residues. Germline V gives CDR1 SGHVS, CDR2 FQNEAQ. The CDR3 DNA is TGTGCCAGCAGCTTATTGAGGATTGGCGAGCAGTACTTC. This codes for CASSLLRIGEQYF.

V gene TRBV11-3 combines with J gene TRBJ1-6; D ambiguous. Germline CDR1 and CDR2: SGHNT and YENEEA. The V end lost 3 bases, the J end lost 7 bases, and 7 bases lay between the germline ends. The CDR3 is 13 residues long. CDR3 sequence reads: CASSFSLNSPLHF. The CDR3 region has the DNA TGTGCCAGCAGCTTCAGTCTGAATTCACCCCTCCACTTT.

The CDR3 DNA is TGTGCCAGCTCACAGAACATATCCTCTGGGGCCAACGTCCTGACTTTC. It yields the protein CASSQNISSGANVLTF. This chain links TRBV18 with TRBJ2-6; no clear D gene. Germline-derived CDR1 and CDR2 are KGHSH and LQKENI. The CDR3 has 16 amino acids. The germline V and J ends were trimmed by 4 bases and 0 bases, with 10 bases remaining between them.

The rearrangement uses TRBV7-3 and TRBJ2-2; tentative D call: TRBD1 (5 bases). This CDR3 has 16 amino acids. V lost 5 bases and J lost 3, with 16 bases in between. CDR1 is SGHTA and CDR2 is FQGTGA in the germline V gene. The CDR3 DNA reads TGTGCCAGCAGCCAAGAGCAGGGCTGGGACACCGGGGAGCTGTTTTTT. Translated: CASSQEQGWDTGELFF.

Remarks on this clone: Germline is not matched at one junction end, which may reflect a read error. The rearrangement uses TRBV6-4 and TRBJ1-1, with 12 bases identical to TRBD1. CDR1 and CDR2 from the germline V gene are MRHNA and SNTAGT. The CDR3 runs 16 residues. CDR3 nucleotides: TGTGCCAGCAGTGACTACCACGGGACAGGGGGCACTAAAGCTTTCTTT. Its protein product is CASSDYHGTGGTKAFF.

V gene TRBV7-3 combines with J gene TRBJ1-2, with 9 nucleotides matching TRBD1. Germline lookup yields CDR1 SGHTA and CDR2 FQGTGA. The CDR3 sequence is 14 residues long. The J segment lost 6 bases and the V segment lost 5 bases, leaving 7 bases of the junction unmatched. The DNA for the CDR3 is TGTGCCAGCAGCGAGGGGACAGGGCCGGATGGCTACACCTTC. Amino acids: CASSEGTGPDGYTF.

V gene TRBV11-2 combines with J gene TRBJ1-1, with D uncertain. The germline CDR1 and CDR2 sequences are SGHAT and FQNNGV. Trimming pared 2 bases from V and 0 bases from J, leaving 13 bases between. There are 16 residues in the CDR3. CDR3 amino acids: CASSLMSRLMNTEAFF. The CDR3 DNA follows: TGTGCCAGCAGCTTAATGTCGCGACTAATGAACACTGAAGCTTTCTTT. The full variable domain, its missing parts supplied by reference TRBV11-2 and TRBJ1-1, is EAGVAQSPRYKIIEKRQSVAFWCNPISGHATLYWYQQILGQGPKLLIQFQNNGVVDDSQLPKDRFSAERLKGVDSTLKIQPAKLEDSAVYLCASSLMSRLMNTEAFFGQGTRLTVV.

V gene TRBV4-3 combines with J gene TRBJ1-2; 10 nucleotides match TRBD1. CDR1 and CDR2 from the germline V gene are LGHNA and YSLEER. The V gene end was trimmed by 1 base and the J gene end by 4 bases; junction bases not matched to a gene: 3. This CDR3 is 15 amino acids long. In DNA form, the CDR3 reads TGCGCCAGCAGCCAAGGGACAGGGGGATTCTATGGCTACACCTTC. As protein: CASSQGTGGFYGYTF.